The clone carrying this T cell receptor (beta chain) has at least ten counts. This sample is part of a study of Graves' ophthalmopathy and Graves' hyperthyroidism. V lost 5 bases and J lost 8; bases outside the gene matches: 14. This CDR3 region has 15 residues. CDR1 MNHEY and CDR2 SVGAGI come from the germline V gene. Amplification from RNA transcripts yielded the TCR beta CDR3 regions. Scientists carried out first-round RT-PCR using HTBI primers and then a second-round multiplex PCR. TCRdb ran MiXCR on the multiplex PCR reads and lists one entry per CDR3 protein. The sample has 680,000 or so distinct CDR3 sequences, 20% to 25% seen once.

The TCR comes from a woman under 30 with stable Graves' hyperthyroidism. Some clones in this sample may be carry-over from other donors' samples. Sequences were obtained from peripheral blood. The chain uses TRBV6-5 and TRBJ1-2; 7 positions match TRBD1. The CDR3 sequence: CASSNRQGVTEGYTF. In DNA, the CDR3 is TGTGCCAGCAGTAACCGACAGGGTGTCACTGAAGGCTACACCTTC.